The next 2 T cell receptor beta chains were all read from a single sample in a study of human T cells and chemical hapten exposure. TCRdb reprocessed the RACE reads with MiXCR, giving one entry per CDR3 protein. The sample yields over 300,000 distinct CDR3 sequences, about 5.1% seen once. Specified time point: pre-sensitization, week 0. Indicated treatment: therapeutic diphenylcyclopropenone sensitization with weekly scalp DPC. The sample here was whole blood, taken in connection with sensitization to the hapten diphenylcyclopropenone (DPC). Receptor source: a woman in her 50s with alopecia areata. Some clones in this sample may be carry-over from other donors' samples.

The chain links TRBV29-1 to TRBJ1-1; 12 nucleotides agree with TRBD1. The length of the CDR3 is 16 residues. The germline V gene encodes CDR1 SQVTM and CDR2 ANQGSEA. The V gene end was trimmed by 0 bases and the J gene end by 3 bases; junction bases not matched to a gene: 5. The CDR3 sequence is CSVEDGTGGWYTEAFF. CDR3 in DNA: TGCAGCGTTGAAGATGGGACAGGGGGCTGGTACACTGAAGCTTTCTTT.

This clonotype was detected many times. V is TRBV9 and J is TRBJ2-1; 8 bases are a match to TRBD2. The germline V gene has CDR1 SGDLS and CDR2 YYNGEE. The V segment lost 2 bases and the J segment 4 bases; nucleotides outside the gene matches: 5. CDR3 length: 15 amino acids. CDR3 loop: CASSVEVAGYNEQFF. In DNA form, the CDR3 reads TGTGCCAGCAGCGTCGAGGTAGCGGGGTACAATGAGCAGTTCTTC.